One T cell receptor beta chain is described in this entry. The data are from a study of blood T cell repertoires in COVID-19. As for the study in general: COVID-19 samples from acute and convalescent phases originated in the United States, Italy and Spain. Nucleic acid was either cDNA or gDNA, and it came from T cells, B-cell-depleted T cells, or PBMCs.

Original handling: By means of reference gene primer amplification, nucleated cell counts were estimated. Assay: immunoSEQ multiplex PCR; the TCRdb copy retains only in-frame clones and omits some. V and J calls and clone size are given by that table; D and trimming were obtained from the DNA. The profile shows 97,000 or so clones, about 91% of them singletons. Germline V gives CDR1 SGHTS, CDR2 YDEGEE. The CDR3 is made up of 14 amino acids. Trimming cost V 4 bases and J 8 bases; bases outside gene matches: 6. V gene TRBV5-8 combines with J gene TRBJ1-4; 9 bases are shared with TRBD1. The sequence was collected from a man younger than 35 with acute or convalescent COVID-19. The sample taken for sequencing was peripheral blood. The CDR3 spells CASSPWTGEEKLFF. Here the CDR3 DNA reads TGTGCCAGCAGCCCTTGGACAGGGGAGGAAAAACTGTTTTTT.